The T cell receptor (beta chain) under discussion was sequenced for a study of cytomegalovirus exposure and HLA in healthy donors. Germline assignment: CDR1 MNHEY and CDR2 SVGAGI. The ends lost 2 bases at V and 7 bases at J; junction bases unmatched: 4. The CDR3 has 13 residues. With regard to this clone: Antigen unknown.

Broader study findings: A link between a missense DCLRE1C variant and TCR beta V- and J-gene trimming emerged from a later analysis. Rare TCR sequences dominated, though some public TCRs recurred in many donors. A later analysis showed that HLA-associated TCR beta chains had undergone more clonal expansion than equally common others. The authors later found TCR association rates varying by HLA locus, with DRB1 most and HLA-C fewest.

Vbeta (60) and Jbeta (13) primers were used in the PCR. Repertoires were generated with immunoSEQ multiplex PCR, while TCRdb's copy carries only in-frame clones and drops some. Of 50,000 to 60,000 clones in the sample, 77% were seen once. The receptor was derived from a woman aged 40 to 50 in good health and CMV-seropositive. The rearrangement links TRBV6-5 to TRBJ2-7; 8 bases are shared with TRBD1. The specimen was PBMCs. CDR3 in DNA: TGTGCCAGCAGTTACACAGGACAGGGAGAGCAGTACTTC. Protein sequence: CASSYTGQGEQYF.